This passage covers 23 T cell receptor beta chains from one sample sequenced in a study of CD8 T cells in ankylosing spondylitis. Study results and limitations: A TCR beta motif of 7 to 9 highly homologous variants seemed to mark ankylosing spondylitis blood.

The antigens these receptors bind are not known. TCRdb re-called the 5' RACE reads with MiXCR, one entry per CDR3 protein. Among fewer than 650,000 distinct CDR3 sequences listed, about an eighth were seen once. Sample: blood, either unsorted or a sorted T cell fraction (not recorded which). Receptors originate from a male donor with ankylosing spondylitis.

The genes are TRBV30 and TRBJ1-5; no clear D. CDR1 and CDR2 from the germline V gene are GTSNPN and SVGIG (reference sequence). The CDR3 has 14 amino acids. The germline V and J ends were trimmed by 2 bases and 4 bases, with 12 bases remaining between them. CDR3 amino acids: CAWSFGQPNQPQHF. CDR3 sequence (DNA): TGTGCCTGGAGTTTCGGTCAACCGAATCAGCCCCAGCATTTT.

At least ten counts were recorded for this clonotype. The chain links TRBV15 to TRBJ2-3; D may be TRBD2 (5 bases). CDR3 size: 14 residues. The ends were cut back, 0 bases at V and 5 bases at J, with 9 bases in the middle. Germline CDR1 reads LNHNV; CDR2 reads YYDKDF (reference sequence). CDR3 protein: CATSRDYREDTQYF. The CDR3 DNA reads TGTGCCACCAGCAGAGATTATCGGGAAGATACGCAGTATTTT.

The genes are TRBV18 and TRBJ2-2, with 7 bases lining up with TRBD2. The CDR3 has 18 amino acids. Germline values: CDR1 KGHSH, CDR2 LQKENI. V lost 2 bases to trimming and J lost 3 bases; unmatched junction nucleotides: 12. DNA of the CDR3: TGTGCCAGCTCACCATCAGTCGCGGGAGCGGGGTACACCGGGGAGCTGTTTTTT. Amino acid sequence: CASSPSVAGAGYTGELFF.

This clonotype was observed a few times. The J gene is TRBJ2-5, the V gene TRBV5-1, with D tentatively TRBD1 (5 bases). The germline CDR1 and CDR2 sequences are SGHRS and YFSETQ. The length of the CDR3 is 14 residues. V lost 4 bases and J lost 5, with 15 bases in between. In nucleotides, the CDR3 is TGCGCCAGCAGCGAAAACTACCCAGGGGAGACCCAGTACTTC. Translation: CASSENYPGETQYF.

This clonotype was counted only a few times. This rearrangement joins TRBV10-3 to TRBJ2-1, with D hard to call. The CDR3 is 14 amino acids. Germline CDR1 is ENHRY and CDR2 is SYGVKD. Trimming cost V 10 bases and J 0 bases, with 13 bases left between them. CDR3: CATSTAISYNEQFF. CDR3 nucleotides: TGTGCCACTTCCACAGCGATCTCCTACAATGAGCAGTTCTTC.

This clonotype was counted between two and nine times. The rearrangement links TRBV7-9 to TRBJ2-5; no definite D call. The CDR3 covers 15 residues. Germline lookup yields CDR1 SEHNR and CDR2 FQNEAQ (reference sequence). Deletions cut 5 bases from V and 2 bases from J, with 15 bases between. The CDR3 DNA reads TGTGCCAGCAGCCTTGGTAGCACTAAACAAGAGACCCAGTACTTC. Residues: CASSLGSTKQETQYF.

The rearrangement joins TRBV4-1 to TRBJ2-7, with D perhaps TRBD2 (6 bases). The germline V gene encodes CDR1 MGHRA and CDR2 YSYEKL. Trimming removed 8 bases at V and 2 bases at J, with 19 bases between. The CDR3 runs 15 residues. This CDR3 reads CASSTLGGRAYEQYV. The DNA of the CDR3 is TGCGCCAGCTCTACTCTGGGGGGTAGAGCCTACGAGCAGTACGTC.

This clonotype was seen a handful of times. This chain links TRBV20-1 with TRBJ1-5, with 12 bases fitting TRBD1. With V trimmed by 1 base and J by 2 bases, 9 bases remained unmatched. The V gene's germline CDR1 is DFQATT and CDR2 SNEGSKA (reference sequence). This CDR3 spans 18 amino acids. The CDR3 loop reads CSARGKGQGAIRNQPQHF. For the CDR3, the DNA is TGCAGTGCTAGAGGAAAGGGACAGGGGGCTATACGCAATCAGCCCCAGCATTTT.

In its sample, this clonotype was seen a few times. The rearrangement joins TRBV11-2 to TRBJ2-1; possibly TRBD1 for D (6 bases). Trimming cost V 2 bases and J 5 bases, with 10 bases left between them. Germline loops: CDR1 SGHAT, CDR2 FQNNGV. The length of the CDR3 is 14 residues. The CDR3 nucleotides are TGTGCCAGCAGCTTACCTGGGACAAACAATGAGCAGTTCTTC. As protein: CASSLPGTNNEQFF.

The chain recombines TRBV5-1 with TRBJ1-2; TRBD1 matches at 10 bases. Trimming took 4 bases from V and 4 from J; bases not matched to a gene: 7. Germline loops: CDR1 SGHRS, CDR2 YFSETQ. The CDR3 runs 15 residues. DNA of the CDR3: TGCGCCAGCAGCACGACAGGGGGCGAGACCTATGGCTACACCTTC. This gives the protein CASSTTGGETYGYTF. Drawing the rest from reference TRBV5-1 and TRBJ1-2, the complete variable domain is KAGVTQTPRYLIKTRGQQVTLSCSPISGHRSVSWYQQTPGQGLQFLFEYFSETQRNKGNFPGRFSGRQFSNSRSEMNVSTLELGDSALYLCASSTTGGETYGYTFGSGTRLTVV.

This chain uses TRBV7-2 with TRBJ2-7; D unclear. The V and J ends lost 5 bases and 3 bases respectively, with 11 bases between them. The CDR3 consists of 13 residues. CDR1 and CDR2 (germline): SGHTA, FQGNSA. The CDR3 loop reads CASSPRSNYEQYV. The CDR3 bases are TGTGCCAGCAGCCCAAGGTCGAACTACGAGCAGTACGTC.

This clonotype was recorded many times. In DNA form, the CDR3 reads TGTGCCAGCAGTTTAGTGGGTCAGGGAAGCGACGAGCAGTACTTC. It specifies CASSLVGQGSDEQYF. The chain is built from TRBV12-3 or TRBV12-4 and TRBJ2-7, with a tentative D call TRBD1 (5 bases). Trimming removed 1 base from V and 5 bases from J, with 15 bases in between. The CDR3 has 15 amino acids.

The chain carries TRBV14 and TRBJ2-7, with D uncertain. The germline V gene encodes CDR1 SGHDN and CDR2 FVKESK. The V gene lost 1 base and the J gene lost 9 bases, with 13 bases spanning the gap. This CDR3 spans 13 amino acids. In DNA form, the CDR3 reads TGTGCCAGCAGCCAAGGCCTGATATCTACGCAGTACTTC. As protein: CASSQGLISTQYF. Combining the CDR3 with reference TRBV14 and TRBJ2-7 gives the whole variable domain EAGVTQFPSHSVIEKGQTVTLRCDPISGHDNLYWYRRVMGKEIKFLLHFVKESKQDESGMPNNRFLAERTGGTYSTLKVQPAELEDSGVYFCASSQGLISTQYFGPGTRLTVT.

The gene calls are TRBV20-1 and TRBJ2-7, with D maybe TRBD2 (5 bases). The length of the CDR3 is 14 residues. The germline V gene encodes CDR1 DFQATT and CDR2 SNEGSKA (reference sequence). Trimming removed 8 bases at V and 0 bases at J, with 17 bases between. CDR3 DNA: TGCAGTCCCCTAGCCCCAACCCCCTCCTACGAGCAGTACGTC. This sequence encodes CSPLAPTPSYEQYV.

This clonotype was seen more than once but under ten times. The chain couples TRBV20-1 to TRBJ2-2, with no clear D. Trimming removed 1 base from V and 0 bases from J, with 3 bases in between. Germline CDR1 is DFQATT and CDR2 is SNEGSKA (reference sequence). The length of the CDR3 is 13 residues. CDR3 region: CSARGPNTGELFF. The CDR3 DNA follows: TGCAGTGCTAGAGGCCCGAACACCGGGGAGCTGTTTTTT.

This clonotype appeared a few times. The rearrangement uses TRBV20-1 and TRBJ2-7; D assignment may be TRBD1 or TRBD2 (6 bases each). Germline-derived CDR1 and CDR2 are DFQATT and SNEGSKA (reference sequence). V was cut by 7 bases and J by 4 bases, with 17 bases left in between. This CDR3 is built from 13 residues. As DNA, the CDR3 is TGCAGTGGGGAGTGGGGGGCTCAATACGAGCAGTACTTC. Amino acids: CSGEWGAQYEQYF.

The chain recombines TRBV12-3 or TRBV12-4 with TRBJ1-1; 9 nucleotides line up with TRBD1. The length of the CDR3 is 15 residues. The V gene end was trimmed by 5 bases and the J gene end by 0 bases; junction bases not matched to a gene: 4. Written as DNA, the CDR3 is TGTGCCAGCAGTCCACGGGACAGGGTGAACACTGAAGCTTTCTTT. Translation: CASSPRDRVNTEAFF.

This clonotype was observed a few times. The chain couples TRBV7-2 to TRBJ2-2; D gene unclear. Germline CDR1 and CDR2: SGHTA and FQGNSA. Trimming cost V 5 bases and J 6 bases, with 13 bases left between them. The CDR3 contains 14 residues. The DNA of the CDR3 is TGTGCCAGCAGCCTCGGTGGAATTGCCGGGGAGCTGTTTTTT. Protein: CASSLGGIAGELFF.

This clonotype came up many times. The rearrangement links TRBV5-1 to TRBJ2-1; 11 bases agree with TRBD1. V gave up 4 bases and J gave up 4 bases; unmatched junction bases: 7. CDR1 is SGHRS and CDR2 is YFSETQ in the germline V gene. The CDR3 is made up of 16 amino acids. CDR3 bases: TGCGCCAGCAGCACCGGGACAGGGGGTCCTTACAATGAGCAGTTCTTC. Translation: CASSTGTGGPYNEQFF.

This chain links TRBV6-1 with TRBJ1-4; D gene ambiguous. The CDR3 covers 14 residues. V shed 7 bases and J shed 4 bases, with 13 bases lying between them. Germline-derived CDR1 and CDR2 are MNHNS and SASEGT. The CDR3 protein is CASNYGGVNEKLFF. CDR3 nucleotide sequence: TGTGCCAGCAACTACGGCGGGGTTAATGAAAAACTGTTTTTT.

V usage is TRBV11-2 and J usage is TRBJ2-7, with D unclear. The V end was cut by 2 bases, the J end by 6 bases, with 14 bases between. Germline V gene sequence: CDR1 SGHAT, CDR2 FQNNGV. The CDR3 length is 14 residues. The CDR3 protein is CASSLYSDLVEQYV. DNA of the CDR3: TGTGCCAGCAGCTTATATTCCGATCTGGTCGAGCAGTACGTC.

This clonotype showed up just a few times. The chain couples TRBV29-1 to TRBJ2-7; TRBD2 matches 8 bases. V lost 2 bases and J lost 4; bases outside the gene matches: 1. Germline lookup yields CDR1 SQVTM and CDR2 ANQGSEA. The CDR3 contains 12 residues. The CDR3 sequence: CSVETSGYEQYF. CDR3 bases: TGCAGCGTTGAAACTAGCGGATACGAGCAGTACTTC.

The chain couples TRBV5-1 to TRBJ1-1, with D hard to call. The CDR3 is 14 amino acids. Per the germline V gene, CDR1 is SGHRS and CDR2 is YFSETQ. V was shortened by 5 bases and J by 1 base, with 12 bases between the two germline ends. The CDR3 DNA is TGCGCCAGCAGAGCAGACACAACGAACACTGAAGCTTTCTTT. This gives the protein CASRADTTNTEAFF.